This T cell receptor beta chain was sequenced in a study of T cells in tuberculosis. The V gene lost 0 bases and the J gene lost 0 bases, with 10 bases spanning the gap. The CDR3 runs to 17 residues. Germline V gives CDR1 SGHRS, CDR2 YFSETQ. The data were produced by immunoSEQ multiplex PCR, yet TCRdb's version contains in-frame clones alone and is incomplete. The table includes some 25,000 clones, around 95% detected once. The gene calls are TRBV5-1 and TRBJ1-6; maybe TRBD1 (5 bases). Material for sequencing was PBMCs. The TCR sequence derives from a donor between 10 and 35 years old with latent tuberculosis or without tuberculosis infection. CDR3 region: CASSLDRRGSYNSPLHF. CDR3 nucleotide sequence: TGCGCCAGCAGCTTGGACAGGAGGGGCTCCTATAATTCACCCCTCCACTTT.